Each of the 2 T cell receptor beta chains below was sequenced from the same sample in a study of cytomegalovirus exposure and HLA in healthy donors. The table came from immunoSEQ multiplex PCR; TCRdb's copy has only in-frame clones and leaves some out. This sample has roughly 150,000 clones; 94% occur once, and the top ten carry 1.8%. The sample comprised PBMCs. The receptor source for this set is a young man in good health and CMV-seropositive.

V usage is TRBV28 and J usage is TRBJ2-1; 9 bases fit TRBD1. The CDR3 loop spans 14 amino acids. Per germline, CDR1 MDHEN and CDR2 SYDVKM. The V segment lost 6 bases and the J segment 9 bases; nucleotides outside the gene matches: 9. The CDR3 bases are TGTGCCAGCAGCCACGGGACAGGGCCGGGTGAGCAGTTCTTC. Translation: CASSHGTGPGEQFF.

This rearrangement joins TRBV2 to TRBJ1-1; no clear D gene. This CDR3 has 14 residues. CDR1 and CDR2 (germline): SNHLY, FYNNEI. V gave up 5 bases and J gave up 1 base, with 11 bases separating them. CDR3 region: CASSPHEPNTEAFF. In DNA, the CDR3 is TGTGCCAGCAGTCCACATGAACCGAACACTGAAGCTTTCTTT.